This T cell receptor (beta chain) was sequenced in a study of cytomegalovirus exposure and HLA in healthy donors. There are a few counts of this clone. V lost 11 bases and J 6 bases, leaving 10 bases between the germline ends. There are 11 residues in the CDR3. Germline CDR1 is MNHNS and CDR2 is SASEGT. The PCR made use of 60 Vbeta and 13 Jbeta primers. Profiling relied on immunoSEQ multiplex PCR, and the TCRdb table lists in-frame clones only, not all of them. The data show about 92,000 clones, 84% seen once. The chain is built from TRBV6-1 and TRBJ1-4; D may be TRBD1 (5 bases). Sequencing used PBMCs. The origin of this receptor is a woman between 18 and 30 years old in good health and CMV-seropositive. Here the CDR3 DNA reads TGTGCCGGGGGGACCCATGAAAAACTGTTTTTT. Protein: CAGGTHEKLFF.